The clone carrying this T cell receptor (beta chain) was seen a single time. In the authors' workflow: Amplification with reference gene primers provided the estimates of nucleated cell counts. TCRdb keeps only in-frame clones here, not all; method: immunoSEQ multiplex PCR. V, J and clone size are taken as reported in that table, and D and trimming were inferred from the DNA itself. The repertoire includes about 70,000 clones, around four fifths of them detected once, and approximately 1.9% sits in the top ten. This specimen comes from a study of blood T cell repertoires in COVID-19. Trimming removed 4 bases at V and 4 bases at J, with 15 bases between. The CDR3 is made up of 15 amino acids. Germline CDR1 reads SNHLY; CDR2 reads FYNNEI.

V and J are TRBV2 and TRBJ2-3; tentative D call: TRBD2 (6 bases). The clonotype was recovered from a woman aged 55-70 years with acute or convalescent COVID-19. Sequencing was performed on peripheral blood. DNA of the CDR3: TGTGCCAGCAGTGGTCTAGCGCGGGTGCCAGATACGCAGTATTTT. Translated, it gives CASSGLARVPDTQYF. Full variable domain (remainder filled in from reference TRBV2 and TRBJ2-3): EPEVTQTPSHQVTQMGQEVILRCVPISNHLYFYWYRQILGQKVEFLVSFYNNEISEKSEIFDDQFSVERPDGSNFTLKIRSTKLEDSAMYFCASSGLARVPDTQYFGPGTRLTVL.